The entry that follows covers one T cell receptor (beta chain) sequence. CDR3 size: 17 residues. V shed 0 bases and J shed 6 bases, with 20 bases lying between them. In germline, CDR1 is MGHRA, CDR2 YSYEKL. Assignment of participants to cohorts was predicated upon participant-reported clinical history. These data originate in a study of blood T cell repertoires in COVID-19. Sequenced by immunoSEQ multiplex PCR; TCRdb stores in-frame clones only, minus some. The sample lists hundreds of thousands of clones, about four fifths occurring once. The rearrangement joins TRBV4-1 to TRBJ1-2, with D possibly being TRBD1 (6 bases). This TCR was sampled from a man aged 35-49 years who had been exposed to COVID-19. Sample: PBMCs or T cells enriched from blood (not recorded which). This CDR3 reads CASSQDATGYESNGYTF. As DNA, the CDR3 is TGCGCCAGCAGCCAAGATGCTACAGGGTACGAGTCGAATGGCTACACCTTC.